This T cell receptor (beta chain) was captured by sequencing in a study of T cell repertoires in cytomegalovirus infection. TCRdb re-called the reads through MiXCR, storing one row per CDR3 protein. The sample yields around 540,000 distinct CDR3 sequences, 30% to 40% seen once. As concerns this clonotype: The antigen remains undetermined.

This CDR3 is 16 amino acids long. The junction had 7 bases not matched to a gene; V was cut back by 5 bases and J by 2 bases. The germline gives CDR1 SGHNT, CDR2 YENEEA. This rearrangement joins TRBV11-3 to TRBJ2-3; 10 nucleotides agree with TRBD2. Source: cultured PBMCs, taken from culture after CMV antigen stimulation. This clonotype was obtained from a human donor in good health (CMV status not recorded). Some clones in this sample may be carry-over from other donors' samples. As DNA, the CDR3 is TGTGCCAGCAGCGCGCGGACTAGCGGACCCACAGATACGCAGTATTTT. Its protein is CASSARTSGPTDTQYF.